This T cell receptor (beta chain) was identified in a study of technical replicates of blood from a handful of donors (dated by TCRdb to the late 2010s). Of note for this clone: The target of this receptor is not known. The sample holds no much larger clone one base away, and base qualities are not on file.

Library creation used the immunoSEQ multiplex PCR assay. The source is immuneACCESS, and TCRdb retained only in-frame sequences with V and J called. Part of the clones is not carried over; for the studies checked, unresolved V genes explain less than half of this, and the remainder is unexplained. Within this sample are about 81,000 clones, with around 96% of them counted one time only. The ten largest clones take up about 0.2% of the sample. This sequence was found in a human donor in good health. The sequenced material came from T cells isolated from PBMCs.

The DNA sequence follows: TGTGCCAGCAGCCTCGGACAGGGAAAGAACTATGGCTACACCTTC. This translates into CASSLGQGKNYGYTF. The rearrangement combines TRBV6-5 with TRBJ1-2; 8 central nucleotides agree with TRBD1. In the germline V gene, CDR1 corresponds to MNHEY and CDR2 to SVGAGI. The CDR3 spans 15 residues, from the cysteine through the phenylalanine. Here the CDR3 DNA is all that survives: 45 bases in frame from base 1. After removal of 6 bases from V and 2 bases from J, the junction retains 8 bases not matched to a gene.